This is a list of T cell receptor beta chains from one sample in a study of T cells in Graves' hyperthyroidism and ophthalmopathy. TCRdb analysed the multiplex PCR reads with MiXCR anew, one entry per CDR3 protein. The sample comprises 600,000 or so distinct CDR3 sequences, 40% to 55% of which are singletons, and 8.2% rests with the top ten. The sample was peripheral blood or thyroid tissue (not recorded which). These receptors came from a woman aged 18-35 years with Graves' hyperthyroidism. The CDR3 runs from the conserved cysteine through the conserved F or W. Each record gives: V gene, clone size, J gene, D gene, CDR3 protein, CDR3 DNA. D genes are given only for firm matches. Size is stated for part of the rows, as once, few or many counts, or as a class when the clone is expanded.

v_call: TRBV25-1
clone_size: NA
j_call: TRBJ1-2
d_call: NA
cdr3_aa: CASSEVGQAYGYTF
cdr3_nt: TGTGCCAGCAGTGAAGTGGGGCAGGCCTATGGCTACACCTTC

v_call: TRBV2
clone_size: NA
j_call: TRBJ1-2
d_call: NA
cdr3_aa: CAAQGTPDYGYTF
cdr3_nt: TGTGCCGCTCAGGGGACCCCTGACTATGGCTACACCTTC

v_call: TRBV2
clone_size: NA
j_call: TRBJ2-5
d_call: NA
cdr3_aa: CASGRALYQETKYF
cdr3_nt: TGTGCCTCCGGGCGGGCCCTGTACCAAGAGACCAAGTACTTC

v_call: TRBV7-8
clone_size: few
j_call: TRBJ1-1
d_call: NA
cdr3_aa: CASRFSLNTEAFF
cdr3_nt: TGTGCCAGCAGATTTTCATTGAACACTGAAGCTTTCTTT

v_call: TRBV12-3/TRBV12-4
clone_size: few
j_call: TRBJ1-2
d_call: NA
cdr3_aa: CASSLFGLGGYTF
cdr3_nt: TGTGCCAGCAGTTTATTCGGGTTGGGTGGCTACACCTTC

v_call: TRBV12-3/TRBV12-4
clone_size: NA
j_call: TRBJ2-7
d_call: TRBD2
cdr3_aa: CASSYLAGNYEQYF
cdr3_nt: TGTGCCAGCAGTTATCTAGCGGGAAACTACGAGCAGTACTTC

v_call: TRBV24-1
clone_size: medium-sized
j_call: TRBJ1-2
d_call: NA
cdr3_aa: CATSPGSYGYTF
cdr3_nt: TGTGCCACCAGTCCAGGGAGCTATGGCTACACCTTC

v_call: TRBV29-1
clone_size: few
j_call: TRBJ1-4
d_call: NA
cdr3_aa: CSVEEKLFF
cdr3_nt: TGCAGCGTTGAGGAAAAACTGTTTTTT

v_call: TRBV19
clone_size: few
j_call: TRBJ1-5
d_call: NA
cdr3_aa: CASSTPKWVDSNQPQHF
cdr3_nt: TGTGCCAGTAGTACCCCTAAGTGGGTCGATAGCAATCAGCCCCAGCATTTT

v_call: TRBV11-2
clone_size: NA
j_call: TRBJ2-5
d_call: TRBD2
cdr3_aa: CASSETSGWETQYF
cdr3_nt: TGTGCCAGCAGCGAGACTAGCGGGTGGGAGACCCAGTACTTC

v_call: TRBV15
clone_size: NA
j_call: TRBJ1-5
d_call: NA
cdr3_aa: CATSPDQPQHF
cdr3_nt: TGTGCCACCAGCCCGGATCAGCCCCAGCATTTT

v_call: TRBV29-1
clone_size: few
j_call: TRBJ2-6
d_call: NA
cdr3_aa: CAWSRGSGANVLTF
cdr3_nt: TGTGCCTGGAGTAGGGGGTCTGGGGCCAACGTCCTGACTTTC

v_call: TRBV7-9
clone_size: few
j_call: TRBJ1-6
d_call: TRBD1
cdr3_aa: CASSSGTGISPLHF
cdr3_nt: TGTGCCAGCTCATCCGGGACAGGGATTTCACCCCTCCACTTT

v_call: TRBV4-1
clone_size: NA
j_call: TRBJ2-7
d_call: TRBD2
cdr3_aa: CASSHESGIPYEQYF
cdr3_nt: TGTGCCAGCAGCCATGAAAGCGGGATCCCCTACGAGCAGTACTTC

v_call: TRBV15
clone_size: many
j_call: TRBJ1-5
d_call: NA
cdr3_aa: CATGPEGGQPQHF
cdr3_nt: TGTGCCACCGGGCCGGAGGGGGGTCAGCCCCAGCATTTT

v_call: TRBV10-3
clone_size: many
j_call: TRBJ1-3
d_call: NA
cdr3_aa: CAISDWDLSGNTIYF
cdr3_nt: TGTGCCATCAGCGACTGGGACCTTTCTGGAAACACCATATATTTT

v_call: TRBV7-2
clone_size: few
j_call: TRBJ1-2
d_call: NA
cdr3_aa: CASSGRGLVYGYTF
cdr3_nt: TGTGCCAGCAGCGGCCGGGGGCTCGTCTATGGCTACACCTTC

v_call: TRBV7-2
clone_size: many
j_call: TRBJ2-6
d_call: NA
cdr3_aa: CASSPEPGAGANVLTF
cdr3_nt: TGTGCCAGCAGCCCGGAACCTGGGGCTGGGGCCAACGTCCTGACTTTC

v_call: TRBV6-4
clone_size: NA
j_call: TRBJ2-3
d_call: NA
cdr3_aa: CATSDLEAVLSTDTQYF
cdr3_nt: TGTGCCACCAGTGATCTCGAAGCGGTCCTCAGCACAGATACGCAGTATTTT

v_call: TRBV25-1
clone_size: many
j_call: TRBJ1-2
d_call: NA
cdr3_aa: CASSEYGGYGYTF
cdr3_nt: TGTGCCAGCAGTGAATATGGAGGCTATGGCTACACCTTC

v_call: TRBV7-9
clone_size: many
j_call: TRBJ1-6
d_call: NA
cdr3_aa: CASSLGTGMNSPLHF
cdr3_nt: TGTGCCAGCAGCTTAGGTACAGGGATGAATTCACCCCTCCACTTT

v_call: TRBV10-3
clone_size: NA
j_call: TRBJ2-6
d_call: NA
cdr3_aa: CARTDSSGANVLTF
cdr3_nt: TGTGCCCGGACCGACTCCTCTGGGGCCAACGTCCTGACTTTC

v_call: TRBV29-1
clone_size: many
j_call: TRBJ2-5
d_call: NA
cdr3_aa: CSVDSGLRNARETQYF
cdr3_nt: TGCAGCGTTGATTCCGGGCTCCGAAATGCCCGAGAGACCCAGTACTTC

v_call: TRBV7-9
clone_size: few
j_call: TRBJ1-1
d_call: NA
cdr3_aa: CASSLGSGVNTEAFF
cdr3_nt: TGTGCCAGCAGCTTGGGAAGCGGCGTGAACACTGAAGCTTTCTTT

v_call: TRBV12-5
clone_size: few
j_call: TRBJ2-5
d_call: NA
cdr3_aa: CASGGSSSQETQYF
cdr3_nt: TGTGCTAGTGGTGGATCTAGCAGCCAAGAGACCCAGTACTTC

v_call: TRBV7-9
clone_size: NA
j_call: TRBJ1-2
d_call: NA
cdr3_aa: CATLPGDWANYGYTF
cdr3_nt: TGTGCCACCCTCCCGGGTGATTGGGCTAACTATGGCTACACCTTC

v_call: TRBV6-1
clone_size: NA
j_call: TRBJ1-1
d_call: NA
cdr3_aa: CASRRLRDQIEAFF
cdr3_nt: TGTGCCAGCAGGCGCCTCCGGGACCAGATTGAAGCTTTCTTT

v_call: TRBV7-9
clone_size: once
j_call: TRBJ2-7
d_call: TRBD2
cdr3_aa: CASSFVVAGGEEQYF
cdr3_nt: TGTGCCAGCAGCTTTGTAGTAGCGGGAGGTGAAGAGCAGTACTTC

v_call: TRBV5-5
clone_size: few
j_call: TRBJ1-4
d_call: NA
cdr3_aa: CASSSFPGDEKLFF
cdr3_nt: TGTGCCAGCAGCTCCTTCCCGGGGGATGAAAAACTGTTTTTT

v_call: TRBV2
clone_size: few
j_call: TRBJ1-2
d_call: NA
cdr3_aa: CASSPRGDYGYTF
cdr3_nt: TGTGCCAGCAGCCCCCGGGGGGACTATGGCTACACCTTC

v_call: TRBV11-3
clone_size: NA
j_call: TRBJ1-6
d_call: NA
cdr3_aa: CACSLGVDSPLHF
cdr3_nt: TGTGCCTGCAGCTTAGGGGTGGATTCACCCCTCCACTTT

v_call: TRBV7-9
clone_size: once
j_call: TRBJ1-1
d_call: NA
cdr3_aa: CASSFSLEAVATEAFF
cdr3_nt: TGTGCCAGCAGCTTTTCTCTGGAGGCGGTTGCCACTGAAGCTTTCTTT

v_call: TRBV6-1
clone_size: NA
j_call: TRBJ1-3
d_call: TRBD1
cdr3_aa: CASRPGGTGNTIYF
cdr3_nt: TGTGCCAGCAGACCAGGGGGAACTGGAAACACCATATATTTT

v_call: TRBV7-9
clone_size: few
j_call: TRBJ1-1
d_call: TRBD1
cdr3_aa: CASSSPPGGVNTEAFF
cdr3_nt: TGTGCCAGCAGCTCCCCGCCAGGGGGGGTGAACACTGAAGCTTTCTTT

v_call: TRBV19
clone_size: NA
j_call: TRBJ1-1
d_call: TRBD1
cdr3_aa: CASSKGQGPNTEAFF
cdr3_nt: TGTGCCAGTAGTAAAGGACAGGGCCCGAACACTGAAGCTTTCTTT

v_call: TRBV7-2
clone_size: few
j_call: TRBJ2-7
d_call: NA
cdr3_aa: CASSLGVAVYEQYF
cdr3_nt: TGTGCCAGCAGCTTGGGGGTAGCTGTCTACGAGCAGTACTTC

v_call: TRBV10-2
clone_size: NA
j_call: TRBJ2-5
d_call: NA
cdr3_aa: CASSEPAETQYF
cdr3_nt: TGCGCCAGCAGTGAGCCAGCGGAGACCCAGTACTTC

v_call: TRBV10-3
clone_size: NA
j_call: TRBJ2-5
d_call: NA
cdr3_aa: CAISGRQAHRETQYF
cdr3_nt: TGTGCCATCAGTGGACGACAGGCACATCGGGAGACCCAGTACTTC

v_call: TRBV2
clone_size: many
j_call: TRBJ1-1
d_call: NA
cdr3_aa: CASTEAFF
cdr3_nt: TGTGCCAGCACTGAAGCTTTCTTT

v_call: TRBV10-3
clone_size: many
j_call: TRBJ1-5
d_call: TRBD1
cdr3_aa: CAISGTGGRQPQHF
cdr3_nt: TGTGCCATCAGTGGGACAGGGGGCAGACAGCCCCAGCATTTT

v_call: TRBV7-2
clone_size: many
j_call: TRBJ2-5
d_call: TRBD1
cdr3_aa: CASSRTGETQYF
cdr3_nt: TGTGCCAGCAGCCGGACAGGGGAGACCCAGTACTTC

v_call: TRBV5-1
clone_size: many
j_call: TRBJ2-2
d_call: NA
cdr3_aa: CASSRRGENTGELFF
cdr3_nt: TGCGCCAGCAGTCGTCGGGGCGAGAACACCGGGGAGCTGTTTTTT

v_call: TRBV20-1
clone_size: NA
j_call: TRBJ2-5
d_call: NA
cdr3_aa: CSARVPGLPGRGETQYF
cdr3_nt: TGCAGTGCTAGAGTCCCTGGGCTCCCAGGGAGAGGAGAGACCCAGTACTTC

v_call: TRBV7-8
clone_size: many
j_call: TRBJ2-7
d_call: NA
cdr3_aa: CASSLDGLSYEQYF
cdr3_nt: TGTGCCAGCAGCTTAGACGGACTGAGCTACGAGCAGTACTTC

v_call: TRBV6-5
clone_size: few
j_call: TRBJ1-2
d_call: NA
cdr3_aa: CASSYSGRGDDGYTF
cdr3_nt: TGTGCCAGCAGTTACTCAGGACGTGGAGATGATGGCTACACCTTC

v_call: TRBV7-2
clone_size: few
j_call: TRBJ2-7
d_call: TRBD1
cdr3_aa: CASSGQGVEQYF
cdr3_nt: TGTGCCAGCAGCGGCCAGGGGGTCGAGCAGTACTTC

v_call: TRBV20-1
clone_size: few
j_call: TRBJ1-5
d_call: NA
cdr3_aa: CSARDRDGYQPQHF
cdr3_nt: TGCAGTGCTAGAGATAGGGACGGTTATCAGCCCCAGCATTTT

v_call: TRBV12-5
clone_size: few
j_call: TRBJ2-7
d_call: TRBD2
cdr3_aa: CASGLVLARPSGDYEQYF
cdr3_nt: TGTGCTAGTGGTTTGGTACTGGCTAGGCCTAGCGGAGACTACGAGCAGTACTTC

v_call: TRBV18
clone_size: NA
j_call: TRBJ2-5
d_call: TRBD1
cdr3_aa: CASTDRDRGGKETQYF
cdr3_nt: TGTGCCAGCACCGACCGGGACAGGGGAGGCAAAGAGACCCAGTACTTC

v_call: TRBV2
clone_size: NA
j_call: TRBJ1-1
d_call: NA
cdr3_aa: CASSFNLAGTEAFF
cdr3_nt: TGTGCCAGCAGTTTTAATCTCGCAGGGACTGAAGCTTTCTTT

v_call: TRBV25-1
clone_size: many
j_call: TRBJ2-7
d_call: NA
cdr3_aa: CASSGRSYEQYF
cdr3_nt: TGTGCCAGCAGTGGCAGGTCCTACGAGCAGTACTTC

v_call: TRBV7-9
clone_size: NA
j_call: TRBJ1-5
d_call: NA
cdr3_aa: CASSQGRESRQPQHF
cdr3_nt: TGCGCCAGCAGCCAAGGCAGGGAAAGTCGTCAGCCCCAGCATTTT

v_call: TRBV29-1
clone_size: once
j_call: TRBJ1-1
d_call: NA
cdr3_aa: CSVQRGGTEAFF
cdr3_nt: TGCAGCGTCCAACGGGGGGGAACTGAAGCTTTCTTT

v_call: TRBV25-1
clone_size: once
j_call: TRBJ2-3
d_call: NA
cdr3_aa: CASTPGTGDTQYF
cdr3_nt: TGTGCCAGCACCCCAGGGACGGGCGATACGCAGTATTTT

v_call: TRBV2
clone_size: NA
j_call: TRBJ2-2
d_call: NA
cdr3_aa: CAPKGSGVYTGELFF
cdr3_nt: TGTGCTCCCAAGGGTTCAGGGGTCTACACCGGGGAGCTGTTTTTT

v_call: TRBV7-6
clone_size: many
j_call: TRBJ1-1
d_call: NA
cdr3_aa: CASSLGGRDTEAFF
cdr3_nt: TGTGCCAGCAGCTTAGGGGGACGGGACACTGAAGCTTTCTTT

v_call: TRBV7-6
clone_size: NA
j_call: TRBJ2-7
d_call: TRBD2
cdr3_aa: CASSLLAGAGEQYF
cdr3_nt: TGTGCCAGCAGCCTACTAGCGGGAGCGGGGGAGCAGTACTTC